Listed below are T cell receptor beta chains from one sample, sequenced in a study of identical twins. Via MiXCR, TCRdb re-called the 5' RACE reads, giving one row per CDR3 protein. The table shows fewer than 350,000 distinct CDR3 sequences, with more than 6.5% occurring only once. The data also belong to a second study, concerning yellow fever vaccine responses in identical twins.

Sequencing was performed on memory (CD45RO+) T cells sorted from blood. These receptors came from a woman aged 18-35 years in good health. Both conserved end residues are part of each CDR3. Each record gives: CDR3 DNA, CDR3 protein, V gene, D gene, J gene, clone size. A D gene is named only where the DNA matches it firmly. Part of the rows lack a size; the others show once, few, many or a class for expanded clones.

CDR3 DNA: TGTGCCAGCAGCTCCCAGACGGGGGCCTACAATGAGCAGTTCTTC
CDR3 protein: CASSSQTGAYNEQFF
V gene: TRBV3-1
D gene: -
J gene: TRBJ2-1
clone size: many

CDR3 DNA: TGCGCCAGCAGTTCTGCCGGGACAAGCGAAGCTTTCTTT
CDR3 protein: CASSSAGTSEAFF
V gene: TRBV5-1
D gene: -
J gene: TRBJ1-1
clone size: many

CDR3 DNA: TGCGCCAGCAGCTTGAGTGGACTAGGTATGCCAGATACGCAGTATTTT
CDR3 protein: CASSLSGLGMPDTQYF
V gene: TRBV5-1
D gene: TRBD2
J gene: TRBJ2-3
clone size: many

CDR3 DNA: TGTGCCAGCAGCCTAGGTCTAGCGGGAGTAGAGACCCAGTACTTC
CDR3 protein: CASSLGLAGVETQYF
V gene: TRBV7-2
D gene: TRBD2
J gene: TRBJ2-5
clone size: many

CDR3 DNA: TGTGCCAGCAGCATTAGCGGGAGCGTTGGAGATACGCAGTATTTT
CDR3 protein: CASSISGSVGDTQYF
V gene: TRBV9
D gene: TRBD2
J gene: TRBJ2-3
clone size: many

CDR3 DNA: TGTGCCAGCAGTTTCCCCGTAGGTCCCTCCTACAATGAGCAGTTCTTC
CDR3 protein: CASSFPVGPSYNEQFF
V gene: TRBV6-5
D gene: -
J gene: TRBJ2-1
clone size: few

CDR3 DNA: TGCGCCAGCAGCTTGGTCGCGGGAAGGGATACGCAGTATTTT
CDR3 protein: CASSLVAGRDTQYF
V gene: TRBV5-1
D gene: -
J gene: TRBJ2-3
clone size: many

CDR3 DNA: TGTGCCAGCAGCCAATCGGGTGGGGGACAGTCCACCGGGGAGCTGTTTTTT
CDR3 protein: CASSQSGGGQSTGELFF
V gene: TRBV7-8
D gene: TRBD1
J gene: TRBJ2-2
clone size: -

CDR3 DNA: TGCGCCAGCGGCGGAACAGGGGGTCAAGAGACCCAGTACTTC
CDR3 protein: CASGGTGGQETQYF
V gene: TRBV5-1
D gene: TRBD1
J gene: TRBJ2-5
clone size: many

CDR3 DNA: TGTGCCAGTGGCTCTGGGGGAAACCCTAGCACAGATACGCAGTATTTT
CDR3 protein: CASGSGGNPSTDTQYF
V gene: TRBV2
D gene: -
J gene: TRBJ2-3
clone size: -

CDR3 DNA: TGTGCCAGCAGCTTGACAGGGGGCGTCGGGACCAACGTCCTGACTTTC
CDR3 protein: CASSLTGGVGTNVLTF
V gene: TRBV7-9
D gene: TRBD1
J gene: TRBJ2-6
clone size: many

CDR3 DNA: TGTGCCAGCAGTTACTCGCCGGGACTAGCGGGTGATAAGTTAGAGACCCAGTACTTC
CDR3 protein: CASSYSPGLAGDKLETQYF
V gene: TRBV6-5
D gene: TRBD2
J gene: TRBJ2-5
clone size: -

CDR3 DNA: TGCAGTGCTGCCACAAGGAGGGCGGATACGCAGTATTTT
CDR3 protein: CSAATRRADTQYF
V gene: TRBV20-1
D gene: -
J gene: TRBJ2-3
clone size: few

CDR3 DNA: TGCGCCAGCAGTGAAATCTCCTTTTTACGGGACAGCTACAATGAGCAGTTCTTC
CDR3 protein: CASSEISFLRDSYNEQFF
V gene: TRBV10-2
D gene: TRBD1
J gene: TRBJ2-1
clone size: many

CDR3 DNA: TGTGCCAGCAGCGTAGAAGAGGGGGCACATGGCTACACCTTC
CDR3 protein: CASSVEEGAHGYTF
V gene: TRBV9
D gene: TRBD1
J gene: TRBJ1-2
clone size: many

CDR3 DNA: TGTGCCAGCAGTTTCCAGGGGGCGCGGGGCACTGAAGCTTTCTTT
CDR3 protein: CASSFQGARGTEAFF
V gene: TRBV5-5
D gene: TRBD1
J gene: TRBJ1-1
clone size: many

CDR3 DNA: TGTGCCATCGGAGACAGGGAAACAAACACCATATATTTT
CDR3 protein: CAIGDRETNTIYF
V gene: TRBV10-3
D gene: TRBD1
J gene: TRBJ1-3
clone size: many